These 26 T cell receptor beta chains were all obtained from the same sample, sequenced in a study of OX40 agonist ivuxolimab in advanced cancers. Data came from immunoSEQ multiplex PCR; TCRdb stores just in-frame clones and leaves some out. The sample comprises around 75,000 clones, around 90% of which are singletons, and about 2.2% rests with the top ten. The sample was CD4+ or CD8+ T cells sorted from blood, taken in a trial of the OX40 agonist ivuxolimab. These receptors came from an adult with an advanced solid tumor such as melanoma, head and neck, liver or kidney cancer.

The DNA of the CDR3 is TGTGCCAGTAGTACCGACAGGGGGGGGACTGAAGCTTTCTTT. This sequence encodes CASSTDRGGTEAFF. V and J are TRBV19 and TRBJ1-1, with 9 positions matching TRBD1. CDR3 length equals 14 residues. CDR1 and CDR2 (germline): LNHDA, SQIVND (reference sequence). With 4 bases clipped from V and 5 bases from J, the junction kept 5 bases outside the gene matches.

The chain couples TRBV2 to TRBJ2-2, with 11 bases matching TRBD1. The V gene end was trimmed by 3 bases and the J gene end by 4 bases; junction bases not matched to a gene: 4. CDR3 size: 16 residues. Germline lookup yields CDR1 SNHLY and CDR2 FYNNEI. The chain's CDR3 is CASSDPGQGVTGELFF. As DNA, the CDR3 is TGTGCCAGCAGTGACCCGGGACAGGGGGTCACCGGGGAGCTGTTTTTT.

This sequence joins TRBV28 and TRBJ1-2, with 7 bases identical to TRBD1. V lost 9 bases and J lost 2; bases outside the gene matches: 3. Germline loops: CDR1 MDHEN, CDR2 SYDVKM. This CDR3 comprises 12 residues. As DNA, the CDR3 is TGTGCCAGTTCAGGGGGAAACTATGGCTACACCTTC. As protein: CASSGGNYGYTF.

The sample holds one count of this clone. V and J are TRBV5-1 and TRBJ2-7; D remains unclear. Germline loops: CDR1 SGHRS, CDR2 YFSETQ. The CDR3 is 12 residues long. V lost 5 bases and J 1 base, leaving 7 bases between the germline ends. The CDR3 region is CASRSESYEQYF. The CDR3 bases are TGCGCCAGCAGGTCGGAGTCCTACGAGCAGTACTTC.

This rearrangement joins TRBV5-6 to TRBJ1-2; 7 bases are a match to TRBD1. V was clipped by 0 bases and J by 4 bases; unmatched bases: 6. Germline assignment: CDR1 SGHDT and CDR2 YYEEEE. The CDR3 extends over 15 amino acids. This chain's CDR3 is CASSLAGTVIYGYTF. CDR3 DNA sequence: TGTGCCAGCAGCTTGGCCGGGACAGTAATCTATGGCTACACCTTC.

This rearrangement joins TRBV2 to TRBJ2-1, with D uncertain. The germline V gene has CDR1 SNHLY and CDR2 FYNNEI. V was pared by 10 bases and J by 7 bases, with 17 bases between. The CDR3 extends over 13 amino acids. CDR3 loop: CATREGMVNEQFF. CDR3 nucleotide sequence: TGTGCCACCAGAGAAGGGATGGTAAATGAGCAGTTCTTC.

The count of this clone is one. The V gene is TRBV30, the J gene TRBJ1-1; D is unclear. In germline, CDR1 is GTSNPN, CDR2 SVGIG (reference sequence). V was shortened by 3 bases and J by 2 bases, with 7 bases between the two germline ends. This CDR3 region has 12 residues. For the CDR3, the DNA is TGTGCCTGGAGGGGGTCTAACACTGAAGCTTTCTTT. Its translation is CAWRGSNTEAFF.

The CDR3 DNA sequence: TGTGCCAGCAGAATTATCGGAGGGAACTATGGCTACACCTTC. As protein: CASRIIGGNYGYTF. The J gene is TRBJ1-2, the V gene TRBV6-1; D gene unclear. CDR1 MNHNS and CDR2 SASEGT come from the germline V gene. The CDR3 is 14 residues long. Trimming removed 6 bases at V and 2 bases at J, with 13 bases between.

This clone was recorded once. J is TRBJ2-7 and V is TRBV28; D may be TRBD1 (6 bases). Trimming left V 3 bases short and J 0 bases short, with 18 bases between. The CDR3 extends over 17 amino acids. Per germline, CDR1 MDHEN and CDR2 SYDVKM. The CDR3 protein is CASSFFSGQRSSYEQYF. The CDR3, as DNA: TGTGCCAGCAGTTTTTTTTCCGGACAGCGGAGCTCCTACGAGCAGTACTTC.

The V call is TRBV18, the J call TRBJ2-7; 8 bases agree with TRBD2. The junction had 8 bases not matched to a gene; V was cut back by 3 bases and J by 7 bases. The V gene's germline CDR1 is KGHSH and CDR2 LQKENI. The CDR3 contains 14 residues. DNA for the CDR3: TGTGCCAGCTCACCCACCCAGACTAGCGTGGAGCAGTACTTC. Translated, it gives CASSPTQTSVEQYF.

The chain carries TRBV6-5 and TRBJ2-7, with unresolved D. CDR3 length equals 12 residues. The germline V gene encodes CDR1 MNHEY and CDR2 SVGAGI. Trimming took off 4 bases at V and 6 bases at J, with 10 bases between the two ends. CDR3 nucleotides: TGTGCCAGCAGTTCCCTAGGGCGCGAGCAGTACTTC. Residues: CASSSLGREQYF.

The rearrangement joins TRBV7-3 to TRBJ2-7; TRBD2 agrees at 12 bases. Trimming removed 5 bases from V and 4 bases from J; junction bases left unmatched: 3. The V gene's germline CDR1 is SGHTA and CDR2 FQGTGA. This CDR3 region has 14 residues. The CDR3 spells CASSLAGGRYEQYF. The CDR3 DNA reads as TGTGCCAGCAGCCTAGCGGGAGGGCGATACGAGCAGTACTTC.

This chain joins TRBV14 and TRBJ2-4, with no clear D. The CDR3 consists of 13 residues. V lost 3 bases to trimming and J lost 8 bases, with 11 bases between them. CDR1 is SGHDN, CDR2 FVKESK, per germline. Here the CDR3 reads CASSQPPVYIQYF. In DNA form, the CDR3 reads TGTGCCAGCAGCCAGCCCCCGGTATACATTCAGTACTTC.

This sequence joins TRBV7-6 and TRBJ2-1, with 9 bases lining up with TRBD2. The CDR3 sequence is 14 residues long. With 5 bases clipped from V and 5 bases from J, the junction kept 4 bases outside the gene matches. The V gene's germline CDR1 is SGHVS and CDR2 FNYEAQ. In DNA form, the CDR3 reads TGTGCCAGCAGCCGTAGCGGGAGTGACAATGAGCAGTTCTTC. Its translation is CASSRSGSDNEQFF.

CDR3 residues: CASSYQGVRGNTIYF. The CDR3 DNA follows: TGTGCCAGCAGTTACCAGGGGGTACGAGGAAACACCATATATTTT. This chain links TRBV28 with TRBJ1-3, with 7 nucleotides matching TRBD1. V was pared by 4 bases and J by 4 bases, with 7 bases of the junction left unmatched. CDR1 is MDHEN, CDR2 SYDVKM, per germline. The CDR3 spans 15 residues.

The rearrangement uses TRBV10-3 and TRBJ2-5, with 10 bases fitting TRBD1. The CDR3 covers 14 residues. V trimming: 9 bases; J trimming: 5 bases; junction bases outside the gene matches: 9. Germline CDR1 reads ENHRY; CDR2 reads SYGVKD. CDR3 in DNA: TGTGCCATTAAGGGACAGGGGTTGCAGGAGACCCAGTACTTC. Its protein product is CAIKGQGLQETQYF.

This clone was seen only once. The chain has TRBV7-8 and TRBJ1-4, with 7 positions matching TRBD1. Germline CDR1 SGHVS, CDR2 FQNEAQ. The V segment lost 3 bases and the J segment 4 bases; nucleotides outside the gene matches: 5. CDR3 length: 15 amino acids. Written as DNA, the CDR3 is TGTGCCAGCAGCTTCGCAGGGGGGTATAATGAAAAACTGTTTTTT. Translated: CASSFAGGYNEKLFF.

The V call is TRBV9, the J call TRBJ2-1; 11 positions match TRBD2. The V gene end was trimmed by 1 base and the J gene end by 7 bases; junction bases not matched to a gene: 10. There are 17 residues in the CDR3. Germline CDR1 SGDLS, CDR2 YYNGEE. The CDR3 DNA reads as TGTGCCAGCAGCGTAAGGGGCACTAGCGGGAGTTATAATGAGCAGTTCTTC. Its protein is CASSVRGTSGSYNEQFF.

The chain links TRBV25-1 to TRBJ2-3; 9 bases fit TRBD1. The CDR3 spans 15 residues. Losses at the gene ends were 3 bases for V and 2 bases for J; bases not matched to a gene: 3. CDR1 and CDR2 from the germline V gene are MGHDK and SYGVNS. CDR3 region: CASSEGTGPTDTQYF. In DNA, the CDR3 is TGTGCCAGCAGTGAGGGGACAGGGCCCACAGATACGCAGTATTTT.

V is TRBV5-4 and J is TRBJ2-1, with D tentatively TRBD1 (8 bases). The ends were cut back, 4 bases at V and 5 bases at J, with 16 bases in the middle. Germline-derived CDR1 and CDR2 are SGHNT and YYREEE (reference sequence). The CDR3 totals 15 residues. CDR3: CASSPGGTGHNEQFF. CDR3 DNA: TGTGCCAGCAGCCCCGGGGGGACAGGTCACAATGAGCAGTTCTTC.

The chain employs TRBV5-1 and TRBJ2-2; possibly TRBD1 for D (6 bases). The germline V gene has CDR1 SGHRS and CDR2 YFSETQ. This CDR3 has 15 amino acids. Deletions cut 4 bases from V and 3 bases from J, with 13 bases between. In nucleotides, the CDR3 is TGCGCCAGCAGCCCTGACAGGTCGGACACCGGGGAGCTGTTTTTT. Its protein is CASSPDRSDTGELFF.

This sequence joins TRBV4-1 and TRBJ2-7, with TRBD2 identical over 11 bases. The CDR3 is made up of 16 amino acids. V lost 2 bases to trimming and J lost 0 bases; unmatched junction nucleotides: 3. Germline V gene data show CDR1 as MGHRA and CDR2 as YSYEKL. CDR3 loop: CASSQTSGGLSYEQYF. For the CDR3, the DNA is TGCGCCAGCAGCCAAACTAGCGGGGGCCTCTCCTACGAGCAGTACTTC.

The chain employs TRBV5-1 and TRBJ1-1, with a weak D call TRBD1 (5 bases). Trimming removed 0 bases from V and 3 bases from J, with 12 bases in between. The CDR3 length is 15 residues. CDR1 SGHRS and CDR2 YFSETQ come from the germline V gene. The CDR3, as DNA: TGCGCCAGCAGCTTGGGGGCAACGACAGACACTGAAGCTTTCTTT. Translation gives CASSLGATTDTEAFF.

J is TRBJ2-3 and V is TRBV2; no definite D call. V was pared by 7 bases and J by 5 bases, with 16 bases between. CDR1 and CDR2 from the germline V gene are SNHLY and FYNNEI. The CDR3 has 14 residues. CDR3 in DNA: TGTGCCAGCATCCCTAAGGAAGTAAAAGATACGCAGTATTTT. Translation: CASIPKEVKDTQYF.

V is TRBV6-6 and J is TRBJ2-3; 8 positions match TRBD2. The CDR3 extends over 16 amino acids. In germline, CDR1 is MNHNY, CDR2 SVGAGI (reference sequence). Unmatched junction bases numbered 12, after V lost 4 bases and J lost 6 bases. The CDR3 reads CASSFRESGSGDTQYF. DNA for the CDR3: TGTGCCAGCAGTTTTCGTGAAAGCGGGAGTGGGGATACGCAGTATTTT.

This rearrangement joins TRBV29-1 to TRBJ1-4; 8 nucleotides line up with TRBD1. CDR1 and CDR2 from the germline V gene are SQVTM and ANQGSEA. V was clipped by 6 bases and J by 0 bases; unmatched bases: 6. The CDR3 runs to 15 residues. The CDR3 DNA reads TGCAGCGTAAGACAGGGGTCGGCAACTAATGAAAAACTGTTTTTT. It yields the protein CSVRQGSATNEKLFF.